This note documents a single TCR beta chain sequence. CDR3 size: 14 residues. CDR1 and CDR2 (germline): SGHRS, YFSETQ. The V and J ends lost 5 bases and 2 bases, in that order; junction bases with no gene match: 6. This entry belongs to a study of cytomegalovirus exposure and HLA in healthy donors. Overall study: From HLA-typed donors, an early data release held about 92 million unique TCRs.

Amplification used 60 Vbeta primers and 13 Jbeta primers. Some clones are missing from TCRdb's copy, which holds only in-frame ones; the method was immunoSEQ multiplex PCR. This table holds around 160,000 clones, about 77% found once. The chain has TRBV5-1 and TRBJ2-5; TRBD1 matches at 7 bases. The source of this sequence is a male donor in good health and CMV-seropositive. The sample comprised PBMCs. CDR3 region: CASRDHRGQETQYF. CDR3 DNA sequence: TGCGCCAGCAGAGACCACAGGGGTCAAGAGACCCAGTACTTC. The full variable domain, rest sourced from reference TRBV5-1 and TRBJ2-5, is KAGVTQTPRYLIKTRGQQVTLSCSPISGHRSVSWYQQTPGQGLQFLFEYFSETQRNKGNFPGRFSGRQFSNSRSEMNVSTLELGDSALYLCASRDHRGQETQYFGPGTRLLVL.